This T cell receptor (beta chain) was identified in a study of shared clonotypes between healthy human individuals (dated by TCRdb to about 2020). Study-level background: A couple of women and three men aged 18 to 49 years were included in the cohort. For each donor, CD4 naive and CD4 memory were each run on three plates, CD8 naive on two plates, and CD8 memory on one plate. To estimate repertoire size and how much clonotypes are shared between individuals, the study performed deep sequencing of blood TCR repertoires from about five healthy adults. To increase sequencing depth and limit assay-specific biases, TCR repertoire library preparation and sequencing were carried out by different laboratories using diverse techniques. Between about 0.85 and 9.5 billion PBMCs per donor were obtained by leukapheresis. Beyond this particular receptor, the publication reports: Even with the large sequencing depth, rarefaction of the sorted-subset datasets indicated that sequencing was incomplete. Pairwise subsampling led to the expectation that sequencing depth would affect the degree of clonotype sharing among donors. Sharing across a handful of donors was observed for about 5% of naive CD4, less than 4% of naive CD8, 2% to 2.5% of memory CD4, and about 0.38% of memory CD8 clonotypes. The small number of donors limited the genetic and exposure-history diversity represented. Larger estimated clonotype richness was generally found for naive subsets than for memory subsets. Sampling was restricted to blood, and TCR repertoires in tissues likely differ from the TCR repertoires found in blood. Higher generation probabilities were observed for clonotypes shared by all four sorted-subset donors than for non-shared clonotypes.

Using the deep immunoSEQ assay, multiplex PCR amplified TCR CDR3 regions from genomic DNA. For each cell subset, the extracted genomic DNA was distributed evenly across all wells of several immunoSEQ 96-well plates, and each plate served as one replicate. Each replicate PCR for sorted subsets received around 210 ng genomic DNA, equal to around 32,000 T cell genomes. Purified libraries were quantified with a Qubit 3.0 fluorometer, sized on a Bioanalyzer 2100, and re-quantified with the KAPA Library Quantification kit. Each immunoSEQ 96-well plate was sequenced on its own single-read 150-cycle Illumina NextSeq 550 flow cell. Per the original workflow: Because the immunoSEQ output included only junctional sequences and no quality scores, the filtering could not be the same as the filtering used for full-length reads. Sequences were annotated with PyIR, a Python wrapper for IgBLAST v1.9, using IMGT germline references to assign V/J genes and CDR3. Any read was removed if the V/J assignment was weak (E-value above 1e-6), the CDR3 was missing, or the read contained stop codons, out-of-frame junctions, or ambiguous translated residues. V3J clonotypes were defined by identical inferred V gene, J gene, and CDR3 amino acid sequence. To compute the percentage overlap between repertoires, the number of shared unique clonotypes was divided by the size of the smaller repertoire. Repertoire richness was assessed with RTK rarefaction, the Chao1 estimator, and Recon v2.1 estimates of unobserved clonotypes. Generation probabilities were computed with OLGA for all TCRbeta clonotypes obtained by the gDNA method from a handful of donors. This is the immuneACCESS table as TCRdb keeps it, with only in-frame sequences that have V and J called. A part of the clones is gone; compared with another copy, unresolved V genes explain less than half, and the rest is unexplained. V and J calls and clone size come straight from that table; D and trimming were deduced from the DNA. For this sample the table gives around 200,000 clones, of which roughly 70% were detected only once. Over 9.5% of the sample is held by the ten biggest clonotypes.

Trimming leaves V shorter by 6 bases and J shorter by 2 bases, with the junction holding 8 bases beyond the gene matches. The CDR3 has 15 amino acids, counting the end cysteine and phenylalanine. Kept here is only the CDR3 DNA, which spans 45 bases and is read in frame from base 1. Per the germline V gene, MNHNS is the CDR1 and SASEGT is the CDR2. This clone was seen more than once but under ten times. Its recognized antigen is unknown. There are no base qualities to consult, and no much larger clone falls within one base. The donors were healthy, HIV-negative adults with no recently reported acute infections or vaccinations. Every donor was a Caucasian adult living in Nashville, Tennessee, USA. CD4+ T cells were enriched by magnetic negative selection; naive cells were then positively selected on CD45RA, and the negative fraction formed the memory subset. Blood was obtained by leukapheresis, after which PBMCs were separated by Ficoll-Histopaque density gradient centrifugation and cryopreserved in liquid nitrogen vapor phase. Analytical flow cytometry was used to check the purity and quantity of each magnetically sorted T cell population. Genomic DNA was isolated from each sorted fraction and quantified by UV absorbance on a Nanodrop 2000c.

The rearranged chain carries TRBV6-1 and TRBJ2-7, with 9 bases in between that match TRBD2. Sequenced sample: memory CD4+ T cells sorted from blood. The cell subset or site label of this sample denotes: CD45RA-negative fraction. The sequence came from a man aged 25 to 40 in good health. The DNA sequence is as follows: TGTGCCAGCAGCGCTATAGCGGGGGCCACCTACGAGCAGTACTTC. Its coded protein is CASSAIAGATYEQYF.